These 25 T cell receptor beta chains share one sample of origin, sequenced in a study of neoadjuvant anti-PD-1 for oral cavity cancer. Data came from immunoSEQ multiplex PCR; TCRdb stores just in-frame clones and leaves some out. The sample has about 15,000 clones, around two thirds seen once. This material consisted of PBMCs, taken before nivolumab (anti-PD-1) treatment. These receptors came from a person between 40 and 85 years old with oral cavity squamous cell carcinoma.

This chain uses TRBV7-9 with TRBJ1-2; 7 nucleotides match TRBD1. Germline V gives CDR1 SEHNR, CDR2 FQNEAQ (reference sequence). The length of the CDR3 is 15 residues. The V segment lost 4 bases and the J segment 6 bases; nucleotides outside the gene matches: 11. The CDR3 coding sequence is TGTGCCAGCAGCTATGGCGACAGGGAGGGGAATGGCTACACCTTC. It is translated as CASSYGDREGNGYTF.

The rearrangement joins TRBV6-1 to TRBJ2-1, with D perhaps matching TRBD1 (5 bases). The V and J ends lost 10 bases and 0 bases respectively, with 16 bases between them. In germline, CDR1 is MNHNS, CDR2 SASEGT. The CDR3 runs to 15 residues. The CDR3 DNA is TGTGCCACACGGACGTCCGACAGCTCCTACAATGAGCAGTTCTTC. It codes for CATRTSDSSYNEQFF.

This rearrangement joins TRBV29-1 to TRBJ2-5, with D maybe TRBD2 (6 bases). V dropped 4 bases and J dropped 5 bases, with 14 bases sitting between them. CDR1 and CDR2 (germline): SQVTM, ANQGSEA. The CDR3 extends over 13 amino acids. CDR3 amino acids: CSVGGETGETQYF. The CDR3 region has the DNA TGCAGCGTTGGCGGGGAGACCGGGGAGACCCAGTACTTC.

V gene TRBV2 combines with J gene TRBJ1-5; TRBD1 is a possible D gene (5 bases). The V gene's germline CDR1 is SNHLY and CDR2 FYNNEI. This CDR3 has 14 amino acids. V dropped 4 bases and J dropped 1 base, with 8 bases sitting between them. CDR3 amino acids: CASSAGSSNQPQHF. DNA of the CDR3: TGTGCCAGCAGTGCAGGGAGCAGCAATCAGCCCCAGCATTTT.

This clone appeared a single time. The chain combines TRBV13 with TRBJ2-1; 8 bases align to TRBD2. Unmatched junction bases numbered 7, after V lost 3 bases and J lost 3 bases. This CDR3 has 16 amino acids. CDR1 is PRHDT, CDR2 FYEKMQ, per germline (reference sequence). The CDR3 DNA follows: TGTGCCAGCAGCTTCCGAGGACTAGCAGACTACAATGAGCAGTTCTTC. Its translation: CASSFRGLADYNEQFF.

This rearrangement joins TRBV5-4 to TRBJ1-1; tentative D call: TRBD1 (6 bases). The CDR3 loop spans 15 amino acids. Germline CDR1 and CDR2: SGHNT and YYREEE (reference sequence). V lost 3 bases and J lost 0, with 12 bases in between. CDR3: CASSSAWDMNTEAFF. The CDR3 coding sequence is TGTGCCAGCAGCTCGGCTTGGGACATGAACACTGAAGCTTTCTTT.

The chain uses TRBV6-4 and TRBJ2-7; D could derive from TRBD1 or TRBD2 (6 bases each). The CDR3 sequence is 15 residues long. V lost 2 bases, J lost 1 base, and 12 bases lay in between. CDR1 and CDR2 (germline): MRHNA, SNTAGT. The CDR3 nucleotides are TGTGCCAGCAGTGACAAGGGGGACTTGTCCTACGAGCAGTACTTC. Its protein product is CASSDKGDLSYEQYF.

The chain links TRBV5-1 to TRBJ2-3, with D unclear. Trimming took 7 bases from V and 0 from J, leaving 12 bases between them. The CDR3 is 14 amino acids. Germline CDR1 is SGHRS and CDR2 is YFSETQ. The CDR3, as DNA: TGCGCCAGCTGCCGGATGCCTAGCACAGATACGCAGTATTTT. Amino acids: CASCRMPSTDTQYF.

The chain combines TRBV5-4 with TRBJ2-1, with TRBD1 matching over 7 bases. The CDR3 spans 14 residues. The junction had 9 bases not matched to a gene; V was cut back by 3 bases and J by 9 bases. Germline V gene data show CDR1 as SGHNT and CDR2 as YYREEE (reference sequence). The CDR3 region has the DNA TGTGCCAGCAGCTCGGACAGGTTGCAGGTTGAGCAGTTCTTC. Translated: CASSSDRLQVEQFF. Full variable domain (remainder filled in from reference TRBV5-4 and TRBJ2-1): ETGVTQSPTHLIKTRGQQVTLRCSSQSGHNTVSWYQQALGQGPQFIFQYYREEENGRGNFPPRFSGLQFPNYSSELNVNALELDDSALYLCASSSDRLQVEQFFGPGTRLTVL.

The V gene is TRBV11-2, the J gene TRBJ1-2; tentative D call: TRBD1 (6 bases). The germline V gene has CDR1 SGHAT and CDR2 FQNNGV. V was trimmed by 4 bases and J by 8 bases, leaving 17 bases between them. The CDR3 has 14 amino acids. CDR3 protein: CASSSAGASGGYTF. CDR3 DNA: TGTGCCAGCAGCTCCGCGGGGGCCTCTGGCGGCTACACCTTC.

The J gene is TRBJ2-7, the V gene TRBV5-1; D is uncertain. Germline V gene lookup returns CDR1 SGHRS and CDR2 YFSETQ. CDR3 length: 13 residues. V was trimmed by 3 bases and J by 2 bases, leaving 9 bases between them. DNA for the CDR3: TGCGCCAGCAGCTCGGACGGAGCCTACGAGCAGTACTTC. Protein product: CASSSDGAYEQYF.

The rearrangement links TRBV27 to TRBJ2-6; 7 bases agree with TRBD2. Per the germline V gene, CDR1 is MNHEY and CDR2 is SMNVEV (reference sequence). CDR3 length equals 17 residues. Germline trimming cut 4 bases from V and 2 bases from J; bases unmatched to any gene: 8. The DNA for the CDR3 is TGTGCCAGCAGTTCGGGGTTGGGGGGGGCTGGGGCCAACGTCCTGACTTTC. Translated, it gives CASSSGLGGAGANVLTF.

There are a few counts of this clone. This chain connects TRBV28 to TRBJ1-1, with D perhaps TRBD1 (5 bases). The CDR3 is made up of 16 amino acids. The germline V gene encodes CDR1 MDHEN and CDR2 SYDVKM. Trimming left V 4 bases short and J 0 bases short, with 15 bases between. This CDR3 reads CASSSGTNYMNTEAFF. CDR3 nucleotides: TGTGCCAGCAGTTCCGGGACGAACTACATGAACACTGAAGCTTTCTTT.

The V gene is TRBV30, the J gene TRBJ1-1; tentatively, D is TRBD1 (5 bases). This CDR3 is 11 amino acids long. Germline-derived CDR1 and CDR2 are GTSNPN and SVGIG (reference sequence). V gave up 4 bases and J gave up 5 bases, with 8 bases separating them. In nucleotides, the CDR3 is TGTGCCTGGACCTGGGGGACTGAAGCTTTCTTT. This gives the protein CAWTWGTEAFF.

J is TRBJ2-5 and V is TRBV6-5, with 8 positions matching TRBD2. CDR3 length: 15 residues. With V trimmed by 5 bases and J by 2 bases, 7 bases remained unmatched. Germline V gives CDR1 MNHEY, CDR2 SVGAGI. The DNA for the CDR3 is TGTGCCAGCAGTCCATATGAGCGGGGGCAAGAGACCCAGTACTTC. Protein product: CASSPYERGQETQYF.

The chain combines TRBV6-1 with TRBJ2-2; 8 positions match TRBD1. After removal of 4 bases from V and 3 bases from J, the junction contained 4 bases not matched to a gene. The germline gives CDR1 MNHNS, CDR2 SASEGT. CDR3 length: 15 amino acids. In nucleotides, the CDR3 is TGTGCCAGCAGTGCCCACAGGGGGGACACCGGGGAGCTGTTTTTT. Translated, it gives CASSAHRGDTGELFF.

This clone has a single count. The rearrangement uses TRBV6-5 and TRBJ1-1; perhaps TRBD1 as D (5 bases). V dropped 4 bases and J dropped 1 base, with 10 bases sitting between them. Germline CDR1 MNHEY, CDR2 SVGAGI. The CDR3 extends over 14 amino acids. CDR3 protein: CASSSGTANTEAFF. DNA for the CDR3: TGTGCCAGCAGTTCCGGGACGGCGAACACTGAAGCTTTCTTT.

The chain uses TRBV11-2 and TRBJ2-1; a possible D gene is TRBD1 (5 bases). Germline lookup yields CDR1 SGHAT and CDR2 FQNNGV. The CDR3 has 14 amino acids. Trimming took off 1 base at V and 9 bases at J, with 13 bases between the two ends. CDR3 sequence: CASSLGPGLGEQFF. CDR3 coding DNA: TGTGCCAGCAGCTTAGGGCCAGGGCTAGGTGAGCAGTTCTTC.

This sequence joins TRBV7-6 and TRBJ2-2; 9 nucleotides align to TRBD2. The CDR3 sequence is 15 residues long. Germline V gene data show CDR1 as SGHVS and CDR2 as FNYEAQ. The ends lost 3 bases at V and 5 bases at J; junction bases unmatched: 4. This CDR3 is CASSFNSGSTGELFF. The CDR3 region has the DNA TGTGCCAGCAGCTTTAATAGCGGGAGTACCGGGGAGCTGTTTTTT.

This clone came up once. V is TRBV11-2 and J is TRBJ2-5; 14 bases fit TRBD2. CDR3 size: 15 residues. Germline values: CDR1 SGHAT, CDR2 FQNNGV. V shed 3 bases and J 6 bases; nucleotides not matched to a gene: 3. The CDR3 sequence: CASSFGTSGSQTQYF. In nucleotides, the CDR3 is TGTGCCAGCAGCTTTGGGACTAGCGGGAGTCAGACCCAGTACTTC.

This clone has a handful of counts. The J gene is TRBJ2-7, the V gene TRBV5-5, with D possibly being TRBD1 or TRBD2 (5 bases each). Trimming took off 3 bases at V and 0 bases at J, with 10 bases between the two ends. The CDR3 spans 14 residues. Germline V lookup: CDR1 SGHKS, CDR2 YYEKEE (reference sequence). The CDR3 spells CASSWDAGSYEQYF. In nucleotides, the CDR3 is TGTGCCAGCAGCTGGGACGCCGGCTCCTACGAGCAGTACTTC.

In this sample, this clone is medium-sized. The gene calls are TRBV13 and TRBJ2-7; TRBD1 or TRBD2 may be the D gene (5 bases each). CDR3 length: 13 amino acids. Germline lookup yields CDR1 PRHDT and CDR2 FYEKMQ (reference sequence). V lost 7 bases to trimming and J lost 4 bases, with 14 bases between them. This chain's CDR3 is CASTVRGDYEQYF. The CDR3 region has the DNA TGTGCCAGCACCGTAAGAGGGGATTACGAGCAGTACTTC.

This clone was seen a few times. The chain has TRBV2 and TRBJ1-2, with D unclear. Germline V lookup: CDR1 SNHLY, CDR2 FYNNEI. V was cut by 4 bases and J by 2 bases, with 11 bases left in between. The CDR3 contains 14 residues. Here the CDR3 DNA reads TGTGCCAGCAGTGTCCTCCTGACAAACTATGGCTACACCTTC. This encodes CASSVLLTNYGYTF.

The chain couples TRBV28 to TRBJ1-5; D uncertain. V dropped 3 bases and J dropped 4 bases, with 7 bases sitting between them. The CDR3 is 13 residues long. Germline CDR1 reads MDHEN; CDR2 reads SYDVKM. The CDR3 coding sequence is TGTGCCAGCAGTTTCTCGGTGAATCAGCCCCAGCATTTT. Protein product: CASSFSVNQPQHF. Full variable domain (missing parts from reference TRBV28 and TRBJ1-5): DVKVTQSSRYLVKRTGEKVFLECVQDMDHENMFWYRQDPGLGLRLIYFSYDVKMKEKGDIPEGYSVSREKKERFSLILESASTNQTSMYLCASSFSVNQPQHFGDGTRLSIL.

V usage is TRBV6-1 and J usage is TRBJ2-2, with D unclear. Trimming pared 0 bases from V and 0 bases from J, leaving 8 bases between. Germline loops: CDR1 MNHNS, CDR2 SASEGT. CDR3 length equals 16 residues. Here the CDR3 reads CASSEASKANTGELFF. The DNA of the CDR3 is TGTGCCAGCAGTGAAGCAAGTAAAGCGAACACCGGGGAGCTGTTTTTT.